This TCR beta chain comes out of a study of monozygotic twins with inflammatory bowel disease. For every donor, one blood sample of 2.5 ml was drawn. Germline values: CDR1 LGHDT, CDR2 YNNKEL (reference sequence). CDR3 length equals 16 residues. TCRdb re-analyzed the 5' RACE reads; it lists each CDR3 protein once, without DNA. The sample has 330,000 or so distinct CDR3 sequences. The genes are TRBV3-1 and TRBJ2-7; the D call from TCRdb, TRBD1, cannot be confirmed without DNA. This TCR was recovered from a human donor with ulcerative colitis or Crohn's disease, or a healthy co-twin of an affected twin (not recorded which). The material sequenced was blood. The CDR3 spells CASSQAGARSSYEQYF.